The TCR beta chain under discussion was sequenced for a study of T-cell memory formation after mild COVID-19. The overall study: Largely, the TCR clusters proved donor specific.

V lost 2 bases and J 4 bases, leaving 10 bases between the germline ends. Germline V gene sequence: CDR1 KGHDR, CDR2 SFDVKD. CDR3 length: 14 amino acids. TCRdb independently ran MiXCR on the 5' RACE reads; one entry per CDR3 protein. Here the sample spans nearly 110,000 distinct CDR3 sequences, approximately 15% being singletons. The sample holds many counts of this clonotype. The V and J genes are TRBV24-1 and TRBJ2-5; D may be TRBD2 (7 bases). The sequence was obtained from an adult woman who had mild COVID-19 (a few samples of this study predate the infection). Cell type and time point are not known. Sequencing was performed on PBMCs or a T cell subset sorted from them (not recorded which). As DNA, the CDR3 is TGTGCCACCAGTGATTCCGGGGGGCCAGAGACCCAGTACTTC. The encoded protein is CATSDSGGPETQYF.